What follows are 21 T cell receptor beta chains derived from one specimen sequenced in a study of blood T cell repertoires in COVID-19. The method was immunoSEQ multiplex PCR; TCRdb's version includes in-frame clones alone and lacks a portion of them. The sample holds 50,000 to 70,000 clones, about 79% seen once. Specimen: peripheral blood. These receptor sequences come from a human donor in a cohort sampled during active COVID-19.

The J gene is TRBJ1-2, the V gene TRBV3-1 (or the pseudogene TRBV3-2), with TRBD1 matching over 7 bases. This CDR3 has 15 amino acids. The germline gives CDR1 LGHDT, CDR2 YNNKEL (reference sequence). J lost 2 bases, V lost 1 base, and 4 bases had no gene match. CDR3 in amino acids: CASSQGPTGNYGYTF. The CDR3 DNA follows: TGTGCCAGCAGCCAAGGGCCGACAGGGAACTATGGCTACACCTTC.

The chain is built from TRBV18 and TRBJ2-7; 9 nucleotides agree with TRBD2. Germline V gene data show CDR1 as KGHSH and CDR2 as LQKENI. This CDR3 has 15 amino acids. V shed 2 bases, J shed 5 bases, and the junction held 7 bases outside the gene matches. CDR3 sequence (DNA): TGTGCCAGCTCACCAAGTAGCGGGAGCATCCACGAGCAGTACTTC. Protein: CASSPSSGSIHEQYF.

The V and J genes are TRBV4-3 and TRBJ2-5; 9 bases agree with TRBD2. This CDR3 region has 16 residues. The V gene's germline CDR1 is LGHNA and CDR2 YSLEER. J gave up 3 bases and V 0 bases, and 5 bases lay outside the gene matches. Written as DNA, the CDR3 is TGCGCCAGCAGCCAAGAAGGTAGCGGGAGTAAAGAGACCCAGTACTTC. Its protein product is CASSQEGSGSKETQYF.

The J gene is TRBJ2-7, the V gene TRBV19; 8 bases match TRBD1. The V segment lost 6 bases and the J segment 3 bases; nucleotides outside the gene matches: 4. The CDR3 spans 13 residues. Germline assignment: CDR1 LNHDA and CDR2 SQIVND (reference sequence). The CDR3: CASRQGQGYEQYF. CDR3 coding DNA: TGTGCCAGTAGACAAGGACAGGGCTACGAGCAGTACTTC.

This clone was seen repeatedly, ten times or more. Within the sample, other DNA sequences also encode this same CDR3. The chain has TRBV28 and TRBJ2-7; TRBD2 matches at 13 bases. Germline V gene data show CDR1 as MDHEN and CDR2 as SYDVKM. This CDR3 is 15 amino acids long. V lost 5 bases, J lost 3 bases, and 4 bases stayed unmatched. CDR3 in DNA: TGTGCCAGCAGTCAGCGGACTAGCGGGGGCTACGAGCAGTACTTC. This codes for CASSQRTSGGYEQYF.

The rearrangement links TRBV7-9 to TRBJ2-7; the match to TRBD1 covers 9 bases. V lost 1 base and J lost 5; bases outside the gene matches: 6. This CDR3 region has 15 residues. The germline CDR1 and CDR2 sequences are SEHNR and FQNEAQ (reference sequence). CDR3 sequence (DNA): TGTGCCAGCAGCTTAGGGGACAGGGTTCCCAACGAGCAGTACTTC. Its protein is CASSLGDRVPNEQYF. Full variable domain (remainder filled in from reference TRBV7-9 and TRBJ2-7): DTGVSQNPRHKITKRGQNVTFRCDPISEHNRLYWYRQTLGQGPEFLTYFQNEAQLEKSRLLSDRFSAERPKGSFSTLEIQRTEQGDSAMYLCASSLGDRVPNEQYFGPGTRLTVT.

The chain couples TRBV11-3 to TRBJ1-1; D gene ambiguous. Trimming took 0 bases from V and 1 from J, leaving 6 bases between them. This CDR3 has 14 residues. Germline lookup yields CDR1 SGHNT and CDR2 YENEEA. In nucleotides, the CDR3 is TGTGCCAGCAGCTTAGATCCGGGGAACACTGAAGCTTTCTTT. Encoded protein: CASSLDPGNTEAFF. The entire variable domain, with the rest obtained from reference TRBV11-3 and TRBJ1-1, is as follows: EAGVVQSPRYKIIEKKQPVAFWCNPISGHNTLYWYLQNLGQGPELLIRYENEEAVDDSQLPKDRFSAERLKGVDSTLKIQPAELGDSAVYLCASSLDPGNTEAFFGQGTRLTVV.

J is TRBJ2-6 and V is TRBV5-1, with D tentatively TRBD2 (7 bases). Looked up from germline, CDR1 is SGHRS and CDR2 is YFSETQ. V was shortened by 5 bases and J by 1 base, with 19 bases between the two germline ends. CDR3 size: 18 residues. CDR3 DNA sequence: TGCGCCAGCAGTTTTGGGGGGGCACCTCTTTCTGGGGCCAACGTCCTGACTTTC. This codes for CASSFGGAPLSGANVLTF.

The V and J genes are TRBV28 and TRBJ2-7, with a tentative D call TRBD2 (5 bases). This CDR3 spans 15 amino acids. Between the trimmed V and J ends, which lost 6 bases and 3 bases, there was a span of 18 bases. The germline gives CDR1 MDHEN, CDR2 SYDVKM. The CDR3 is CASSSNSEVNYEQYF. CDR3 bases: TGTGCCAGCAGCTCAAATTCGGAGGTCAACTACGAGCAGTACTTC.

The chain couples TRBV3-1 (or the pseudogene TRBV3-2) to TRBJ2-7; TRBD1 matches 7 bases. V was pared by 1 base and J by 13 bases, with 10 bases of the junction left unmatched. The CDR3 has 13 amino acids. In germline, CDR1 is LGHDT, CDR2 YNNKEL (reference sequence). CDR3 in DNA: TGTGCCAGCAGCCAAGTCTTCACAGGGGAAATTTACTTC. Its protein product is CASSQVFTGEIYF.

The chain couples TRBV19 to TRBJ2-2; the D gene is possibly TRBD2 (6 bases). This CDR3 is built from 18 residues. Trimming took off 3 bases at V and 7 bases at J, with 24 bases between the two ends. The germline V gene encodes CDR1 LNHDA and CDR2 SQIVND (reference sequence). The DNA of the CDR3 is TGTGCCAGTAGTATCTTCAGTAGGCGGGGCAAGGATGGCGGGGAGCTGTTTTTT. It codes for CASSIFSRRGKDGGELFF.

The CDR3 here is CASRNRGGETQYF. The CDR3 DNA reads TGTGCCAGCAGAAACAGGGGTGGAGAGACCCAGTACTTC. The chain joins TRBV13 to TRBJ2-5; 7 bases match TRBD1. Germline V gene data show CDR1 as PRHDT and CDR2 as FYEKMQ (reference sequence). J lost 4 bases, V lost 6 bases, and 5 bases had no gene match. The CDR3 covers 13 residues.

The J gene is TRBJ1-5, the V gene TRBV6-5; D is ambiguous. Germline CDR1 is MNHEY and CDR2 is SVGAGI. The CDR3 sequence is 14 residues long. V was shortened by 6 bases and J by 6 bases, with 15 bases between the two germline ends. The CDR3 is CASRGGREGQPQHF. CDR3 nucleotide sequence: TGTGCCAGCAGGGGTGGACGGGAAGGTCAGCCCCAGCATTTT.

The chain has TRBV10-1 and TRBJ2-7; 9 nucleotides line up with TRBD2. This CDR3 is built from 17 residues. Germline loops: CDR1 WNHNN, CDR2 SYGVQD (reference sequence). The V segment lost 0 bases and the J segment 0 bases; nucleotides outside the gene matches: 6. CDR3 coding DNA: TGCGCCAGCAGTGAGTCCGAGCGGGGGGCCTCCTCCTACGAGCAGTACTTC. It codes for CASSESERGASSYEQYF.

The J gene is TRBJ1-4, the V gene TRBV19; TRBD1 is a possible D gene (5 bases). From germline, CDR1 is LNHDA and CDR2 SQIVND (reference sequence). V was pared by 6 bases and J by 5 bases, with 19 bases between. The CDR3 extends over 16 amino acids. CDR3 in amino acids: CASRTDLHSSNEKLFF. The CDR3 coding sequence is TGTGCCAGTAGGACAGATTTACACTCATCGAATGAAAAACTGTTTTTT.

With regard to this clone: This sequence may be a read error, since a much larger clone differs from it by one base. At the DNA level, this CDR3 is encoded by other sequences in the same sample as well. The J gene is TRBJ1-1, the V gene TRBV28; TRBD1 aligns across 9 bases. This CDR3 comprises 13 residues. Germline assignment: CDR1 MDHEN and CDR2 SYDVKM. V dropped 2 bases and J dropped 11; count of bases not matched to a gene: 6. CDR3 coding DNA: TGTGCCAGCAGTTTAACACAGGGGGCGACGGCTTTCTTT. The encoded protein is CASSLTQGATAFF.

This rearrangement joins TRBV11-2 to TRBJ2-7; D not resolved. Between the trimmed V and J ends, which lost 0 bases and 4 bases, there was a span of 7 bases. CDR3 size: 13 residues. Looked up from germline, CDR1 is SGHAT and CDR2 is FQNNGV. The CDR3 DNA sequence: TGTGCCAGCAGCTTAGATACCACTTACGAGCAGTACTTC. Its translation: CASSLDTTYEQYF. The full variable domain, with the rest looked up from reference TRBV11-2 and TRBJ2-7, is EAGVAQSPRYKIIEKRQSVAFWCNPISGHATLYWYQQILGQGPKLLIQFQNNGVVDDSQLPKDRFSAERLKGVDSTLKIQPAKLEDSAVYLCASSLDTTYEQYFGPGTRLTVT.

The gene calls are TRBV6-2 or TRBV6-3 and TRBJ2-7, with 9 bases that match TRBD2. J gave up 6 bases and V 1 base, and 10 bases lay outside the gene matches. This CDR3 has 16 amino acids. Germline values: CDR1 MNHEY, CDR2 SVGEGT. This CDR3 reads CASSYWAIAGDSEQYF. The CDR3 nucleotides read TGTGCCAGCAGTTACTGGGCGATAGCGGGAGATAGCGAGCAGTACTTC.

The chain is built from TRBV4-3 and TRBJ1-1; D gene ambiguous. V lost 0 bases, J lost 5 bases, and 10 bases lay in between. Per the germline V gene, CDR1 is LGHNA and CDR2 is YSLEER. The CDR3 spans 14 residues. CDR3 sequence (DNA): TGCGCCAGCAGCCAAGATGGCCGGCGGACTGAAGCTTTCTTT. Protein product: CASSQDGRRTEAFF.

This clone was counted a few times. The CDR3 coding sequence is TGTGCCAGCAGCCCTTTTTACGTCCTGACTTTC. Translated: CASSPFYVLTF. The rearrangement links TRBV9 to TRBJ2-6; unclear D gene. V shed 4 bases and J shed 11 bases, with 7 bases lying between them. Per the germline V gene, CDR1 is SGDLS and CDR2 is YYNGEE. The CDR3 extends over 11 amino acids.

This clone was seen more than once but under ten times. The chain carries TRBV27 and TRBJ2-7; 9 nucleotides match TRBD1. The J segment lost 4 bases and the V segment lost 6 bases, leaving 4 bases of the junction unmatched. CDR1 and CDR2 from the germline V gene are MNHEY and SMNVEV (reference sequence). This CDR3 contains 13 residues. The CDR3 sequence is CASSSTGGYEQYF. The CDR3 DNA is TGTGCCAGCAGCTCGACAGGGGGGTACGAGCAGTACTTC.